Each of the 27 T cell receptor beta chains below was sequenced from the same sample in a study of spatial heterogeneity in lung cancer. TCRdb processed the 5' RACE reads anew with MiXCR; each CDR3 protein has one entry. The table includes 7,000 to 10,000 distinct CDR3 sequences, about 3% detected once. Regarding time point: sample taken at primary tumor resection. These TCRs are of unknown antigen specificity. Study outcomes and limitations: Intratumoral expanded alpha and beta TCR counts were found to track tumor mutation counts.

The sample in question was lung tumor tissue, obtained at surgery. Receptors originate from a male donor with early-stage non-small cell lung cancer.

This clonotype was seen repeatedly, ten times or more. The chain links TRBV5-1 to TRBJ2-5; 7 positions agree with TRBD1. CDR1 is SGHRS, CDR2 YFSETQ, per germline. There are 14 residues in the CDR3. J gave up 4 bases and V 6 bases, and 9 bases lay outside the gene matches. CDR3 protein: CASNTGEGGETQYF. In DNA, the CDR3 is TGCGCCAGCAATACAGGGGAAGGAGGAGAGACCCAGTACTTC.

This clonotype was counted at least ten times. V usage is TRBV7-2 and J usage is TRBJ2-5; D possibly corresponds to TRBD2 (6 bases). The CDR3 is made up of 13 amino acids. The germline V gene encodes CDR1 SGHTA and CDR2 FQGNSA. Trimming removed 4 bases at V and 4 bases at J, with 10 bases between. CDR3: CASSWQGGETQYF. In DNA form, the CDR3 reads TGTGCCAGCAGCTGGCAGGGAGGAGAGACCCAGTACTTC. The complete variable domain, with remaining parts taken from reference TRBV7-2 and TRBJ2-5, reads GAGVSQSPSNKVTEKGKDVELRCDPISGHTALYWYRQSLGQGLEFLIYFQGNSAPDKSGLPSDRFSAERTGGSVSTLTIQRTQQEDSAVYLCASSWQGGETQYFGPGTRLLVL.

This clonotype was seen many times. The chain is built from TRBV12-3 or TRBV12-4 and TRBJ1-5, with TRBD1 as a possible D gene (5 bases). V lost 7 bases, J lost 0 bases, and 19 bases lay in between. The CDR3 is 17 residues long. The CDR3, as DNA: TGTGCCAGCACCCTGGCCTCTGGGGGAGGTAGCAATCAGCCCCAGCATTTT. It yields the protein CASTLASGGGSNQPQHF.

This clonotype is medium-sized. V and J are TRBV4-2 and TRBJ1-5, with 9 bases lining up with TRBD1. Per germline, CDR1 LGHNA and CDR2 YNFKEQ. The CDR3 has 20 amino acids. V was pared by 0 bases and J by 0 bases, with 12 bases of the junction left unmatched. The CDR3 DNA reads as TGTGCCAGCAGCCAAGAAGGTGGGACAGGGAAGGCTTATAGCAATCAGCCCCAGCATTTT. As protein: CASSQEGGTGKAYSNQPQHF.

This clonotype has ten or more counts. This chain connects TRBV6-2 or TRBV6-3 to TRBJ1-2; tentative D call: TRBD1 (5 bases). Germline CDR1 is MNHEY and CDR2 is SVGEGT. This CDR3 region has 14 residues. Trimming took 0 bases from V and 6 from J, leaving 11 bases between them. The chain's CDR3 is CASSYSSRADGYTF. DNA for the CDR3: TGTGCCAGCAGTTACTCTTCCAGGGCTGATGGCTACACCTTC.

This clonotype appeared many times. The V call is TRBV9, the J call TRBJ2-1, with D possibly TRBD1 on 6 matching bases. The CDR3 extends over 15 amino acids. The V end lost 4 bases, the J end lost 7 bases, and 18 bases lay between the germline ends. Germline values: CDR1 SGDLS, CDR2 YYNGEE. This chain's CDR3 is CASSPQGNQRNEQFF. The CDR3 coding sequence is TGTGCCAGCAGCCCACAGGGCAACCAACGGAATGAGCAGTTCTTC.

This clonotype was detected many times. This sequence joins TRBV19 and TRBJ1-4, with D uncertain. With 5 bases removed from V and 8 bases from J, the gap between germline ends came to 12 bases. This CDR3 comprises 13 residues. Germline CDR1 reads LNHDA; CDR2 reads SQIVND (reference sequence). The CDR3 is CASSPTPWEKLFF. In nucleotides, the CDR3 is TGTGCCAGTAGTCCAACGCCGTGGGAAAAACTGTTTTTT.

Many counts were recorded for this clonotype. V is TRBV7-6 and J is TRBJ2-1; D could derive from TRBD1 or TRBD2 (5 bases each). The CDR3 is 17 amino acids. The germline CDR1 and CDR2 sequences are SGHVS and FNYEAQ. Trimming pared 4 bases from V and 0 bases from J, leaving 16 bases between. The CDR3 DNA sequence: TGTGCCAGCAGCTCCTCCGGGACCGAACTCTCCTACAATGAGCAGTTCTTC. As protein: CASSSSGTELSYNEQFF.

In this sample, this clonotype turned up many times. CDR3 sequence reads: CASSFGVKEPQHF. For the CDR3, the DNA is TGTGCCAGCAGTTTTGGGGTCAAGGAGCCCCAGCATTTT. V and J are TRBV12-3 or TRBV12-4 and TRBJ1-5; no definite D call. Trimming cost V 3 bases and J 8 bases, with 11 bases left between them. The CDR3 is made up of 13 amino acids.

This chain uses TRBV5-4 with TRBJ1-5; no clear D gene. This CDR3 comprises 13 residues. Germline CDR1 reads SGHNT; CDR2 reads YYREEE (reference sequence). V lost 0 bases and J 5 bases, leaving 6 bases between the germline ends. The CDR3 spells CASSLGVDQPQHF. CDR3 DNA: TGTGCCAGCAGCTTGGGGGTGGATCAGCCCCAGCATTTT.

This clonotype is judged large (0.1 to 1%). The rearrangement uses TRBV6-5 and TRBJ1-4; 8 nucleotides match TRBD1. Germline assignment: CDR1 MNHEY and CDR2 SVGAGI. The J segment lost 6 bases and the V segment lost 0 bases, leaving 3 bases of the junction unmatched. There are 15 residues in the CDR3. CDR3: CASSYSAGGHEKLFF. CDR3 coding DNA: TGTGCCAGCAGTTACTCGGCAGGGGGCCATGAAAAACTGTTTTTT.

This clonotype was found many times. The chain employs TRBV3-1 and TRBJ1-6; D uncertain. The germline V and J ends were trimmed by 1 base and 9 bases, with 19 bases remaining between them. Per the germline V gene, CDR1 is LGHDT and CDR2 is YNNKEL (reference sequence). CDR3 length equals 17 residues. The DNA of the CDR3 is TGTGCCAGCAGCCAAGGGCGAGGGCGTCTAAGTGGTTCACCCCTCCACTTT. Its protein is CASSQGRGRLSGSPLHF. Complete variable domain (other parts from reference TRBV3-1 and TRBJ1-6): DTAVSQTPKYLVTQMGNDKSIKCEQNLGHDTMYWYKQDSKKFLKIMFSYNNKELIINETVPNRFSPKSPDKAHLNLHINSLELGDSAVYFCASSQGRGRLSGSPLHFGNGTRLTVT.

This clonotype was detected ten times or more. V and J are TRBV5-1 and TRBJ1-6; D is perhaps TRBD1 (5 bases). There are 16 residues in the CDR3. CDR1 SGHRS and CDR2 YFSETQ come from the germline V gene. Trimming removed 4 bases from V and 5 bases from J, with 16 bases in between. CDR3 bases: TGCGCCAGCAGCCCGGCTCCGGGACGGAATAATTCACCCCTCCACTTT. As protein: CASSPAPGRNNSPLHF.

This clonotype was found a few times. One junction end disagrees with the germline gene, perhaps due to a read error. V gene TRBV10-2 combines with J gene TRBJ2-1; 8 nucleotides match TRBD2. The germline V gene has CDR1 WSHSY and CDR2 SAAADI. The CDR3 consists of 12 residues. CDR3 nucleotides: TGCGCCAGCAGTGAGGGGGAGCGGGGGAGGCTCTTC. It codes for CASSEGERGRLF.

This clonotype was seen many times. The chain is built from TRBV10-3 and TRBJ2-5; 10 positions agree with TRBD2. CDR3 length: 17 residues. CDR1 is ENHRY, CDR2 SYGVKD, per germline. With 7 bases clipped from V and 2 bases from J, the junction kept 13 bases outside the gene matches. This CDR3 is CAITPGPSSGGQETQYF. The CDR3 bases are TGTGCCATCACGCCGGGCCCATCTAGCGGGGGACAAGAGACCCAGTACTTC.

The table lists this clonotype with many counts. This chain links TRBV10-3 with TRBJ1-1; D gene uncertain. V lost 0 bases to trimming and J lost 5 bases, with 7 bases between them. The CDR3 length is 13 residues. Germline assignment: CDR1 ENHRY and CDR2 SYGVKD. CDR3 coding DNA: TGTGCCATCAGTGAGTCAGCTCGGACTGAAGCTTTCTTT. Amino acids: CAISESARTEAFF.

This clonotype was picked up many times. V gene TRBV9 combines with J gene TRBJ1-2, with D possibly TRBD1 on 5 matching bases. Trimming shortened V by 4 bases and J by 3 bases, and 10 bases separated the two germline ends. This CDR3 is built from 13 residues. Looked up from germline, CDR1 is SGDLS and CDR2 is YYNGEE. The CDR3 loop is CASSPTVDYGYTF. The CDR3 DNA reads TGTGCCAGCAGCCCGACAGTCGACTATGGCTACACCTTC.

By share of the sample, this clonotype is medium-sized (0.01 to 0.1%). The chain has TRBV5-1 and TRBJ1-2, with 8 positions matching TRBD1. V lost 5 bases and J lost 0; bases outside the gene matches: 6. CDR1 and CDR2 (germline): SGHRS, YFSETQ. This CDR3 has 15 amino acids. CDR3 loop: CASSSQGEANYGYTF. In nucleotides, the CDR3 is TGCGCCAGCAGTTCACAGGGGGAAGCTAACTATGGCTACACCTTC.

The chain carries TRBV19 and TRBJ1-2; maybe TRBD1 (5 bases). This CDR3 has 18 amino acids. The V end was cut by 3 bases, the J end by 0 bases, with 20 bases between. In germline, CDR1 is LNHDA, CDR2 SQIVND (reference sequence). CDR3 loop: CASSIPGTLKGANYGYTF. CDR3 bases: TGTGCCAGTAGTATTCCCGGGACTCTTAAAGGAGCTAACTATGGCTACACCTTC.

By its share, this clonotype is medium-sized. V gene TRBV6-2 or TRBV6-3 combines with J gene TRBJ2-7; either TRBD1 or TRBD2 may fit D (6 bases each). The CDR3 totals 15 residues. Trimming shortened V by 4 bases and J by 3 bases, and 16 bases separated the two germline ends. The germline gives CDR1 MNHEY, CDR2 SVGEGT. The CDR3 here is CASSSIQGTGYEQYF. The CDR3 DNA sequence: TGTGCCAGCAGTTCTATCCAGGGGACTGGCTACGAGCAGTACTTC.

This clonotype ranks as medium-sized. V gene TRBV27 combines with J gene TRBJ1-4, with TRBD1 matching 7 bases. Germline assignment: CDR1 MNHEY and CDR2 SMNVEV (reference sequence). This CDR3 is built from 11 residues. The ends lost 7 bases at V and 14 bases at J; junction bases unmatched: 7. CDR3 amino acids: CASKWRGRLFF. The CDR3 nucleotides read TGTGCCAGCAAATGGAGGGGGCGCCTGTTTTTT.

The chain couples TRBV7-2 to TRBJ2-7, with D possibly being TRBD1 (5 bases). Per germline, CDR1 SGHTA and CDR2 FQGNSA. The CDR3 totals 15 residues. With 4 bases removed from V and 5 bases from J, the gap between germline ends came to 18 bases. CDR3 coding DNA: TGTGCCAGCAGCTCTTTTCCCCCGAAGGGGAACGAGCAGTACTTC. Translating gives CASSSFPPKGNEQYF.

This clonotype was detected ten times or more. The rearrangement links TRBV7-2 to TRBJ1-1; TRBD1 might be the D (6 bases). V was cut by 1 base and J by 3 bases, with 15 bases left in between. Germline V gene data show CDR1 as SGHTA and CDR2 as FQGNSA. CDR3 length: 16 residues. Here the CDR3 DNA reads TGTGCCAGCAGCTTAGTGGTAGGGGGGGAGGACACTGAAGCTTTCTTT. This gives the protein CASSLVVGGEDTEAFF.

There are many counts of this clonotype. V is TRBV6-7 and J is TRBJ1-2; 9 nucleotides align to TRBD1. TRBV6-7 is known as an ORF, though its function is uncertain. V shed 2 bases, J shed 5 bases, and the junction held 6 bases outside the gene matches. The CDR3 covers 15 residues. CDR3 bases: TGTGCCAGCAGTTACCACCGGGACAGGGTTTATGGCTACACCTTC. Translated, it gives CASSYHRDRVYGYTF.

This clonotype was seen ten or more times. The V call is TRBV6-2 or TRBV6-3, the J call TRBJ2-7; D gene uncertain. The CDR3 has 16 amino acids. V shed 6 bases and J shed 0 bases, with 18 bases lying between them. The germline CDR1 and CDR2 sequences are MNHEY and SVGEGT. CDR3 sequence reads: CASSQITVFASYEQYF. As DNA, the CDR3 is TGTGCCAGCAGCCAAATTACAGTTTTTGCCTCCTACGAGCAGTACTTC.

This clonotype was seen ten or more times. V and J are TRBV20-1 and TRBJ1-2, with D unresolved. Germline V gene sequence: CDR1 DFQATT, CDR2 SNEGSKA (reference sequence). Trimming removed 6 bases at V and 5 bases at J, with 19 bases between. The CDR3 extends over 14 amino acids. The CDR3 here is CSALPSNRKYGYTF. CDR3 in DNA: TGCAGTGCCTTGCCTTCGAACAGAAAATATGGCTACACCTTC.

Sample share makes this clonotype medium-sized. The chain joins TRBV12-3 or TRBV12-4 to TRBJ2-5; 12 bases fit TRBD2. CDR3 length: 15 amino acids. Trimming took 6 bases from V and 5 from J; bases not matched to a gene: 7. The CDR3 region is CASRASGGAHETQYF. The DNA of the CDR3 is TGTGCCAGCAGGGCTAGCGGGGGGGCCCACGAGACCCAGTACTTC.